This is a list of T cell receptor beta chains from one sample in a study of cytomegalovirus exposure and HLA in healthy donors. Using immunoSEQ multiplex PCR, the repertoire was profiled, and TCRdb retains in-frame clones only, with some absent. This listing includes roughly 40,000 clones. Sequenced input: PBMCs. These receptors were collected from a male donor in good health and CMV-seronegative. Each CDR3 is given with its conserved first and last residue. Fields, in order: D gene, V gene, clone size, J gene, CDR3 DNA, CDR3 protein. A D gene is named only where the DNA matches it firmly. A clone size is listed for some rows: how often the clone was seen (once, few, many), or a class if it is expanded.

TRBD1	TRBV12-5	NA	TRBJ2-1	TGTGCTAGTGGCCCCCGGACAGGGGGCAATGAGCAGTTCTTC	CASGPRTGGNEQFF
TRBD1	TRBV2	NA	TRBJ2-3	TGTGCCAGCAGTGGGGACAGGGGTACAGATACGCAGTATTTT	CASSGDRGTDTQYF
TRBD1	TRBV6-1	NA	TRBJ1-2	TGTGCCAGCACCCGGGACAGGGATTATGGCTACACCTTC	CASTRDRDYGYTF
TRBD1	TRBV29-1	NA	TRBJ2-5	TGCAGCGTTGTCAAGGGGGCGAGGGAGACCCAGTACTTC	CSVVKGARETQYF
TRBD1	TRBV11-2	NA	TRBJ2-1	TGTGCCAGCAGCCCCCAAGACAGGGTGCAGTACAATGAGCAGTTCTTC	CASSPQDRVQYNEQFF
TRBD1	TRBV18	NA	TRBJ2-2	TGTGCCAGCTCATCCGACAGGGCGAACACCGGGGAGCTGTTTTTT	CASSSDRANTGELFF
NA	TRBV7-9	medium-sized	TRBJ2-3	TGCGCCAGCAGCTTGGGGGCCGTCGTTACCGATACGCAGTATTTT	CASSLGAVVTDTQYF
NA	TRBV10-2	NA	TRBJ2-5	TGCGCCAGCCTTGGACAGACCATTAAGACCCAGTACTTC	CASLGQTIKTQYF
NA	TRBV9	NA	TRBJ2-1	TGTGCCAGCAGCGTAGAAGCGGGCTCCTACAATGAGCAGTTCTTC	CASSVEAGSYNEQFF
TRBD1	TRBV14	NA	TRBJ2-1	TGTGCCAGCAGCCAAGGGGACAGGCCTTACAATGAGCAGTTCTTC	CASSQGDRPYNEQFF
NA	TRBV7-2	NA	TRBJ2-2	TGTGCCAGCAGCTTACGAAGCCTCAACACCGGGGAGCTGTTTTTT	CASSLRSLNTGELFF
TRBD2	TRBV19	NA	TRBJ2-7	TGTGCCAGTAGTATAGCTGGGGGGGGAGACGAGCAGTACTTC	CASSIAGGGDEQYF
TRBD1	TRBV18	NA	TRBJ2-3	TGTGCCAGCTCACCAGACAGGGCTAGCACAGATACGCAGTATTTT	CASSPDRASTDTQYF
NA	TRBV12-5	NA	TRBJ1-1	TGTGCTAGTGGTTTGGTACCACAGAACACTGAAGCTTTCTTT	CASGLVPQNTEAFF
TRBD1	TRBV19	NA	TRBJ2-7	TGTGCCAGTAGTATGTCCGGGACAGCAAACTACGAGCAGTACTTC	CASSMSGTANYEQYF
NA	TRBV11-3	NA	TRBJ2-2	TGTGCCGCTGGCGGCCCCAACACCGGGGAGCTGTTTTTT	CAAGGPNTGELFF
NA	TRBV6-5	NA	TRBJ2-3	TGTGCCAGCAGGAGGGGGAGCTCTAGTACGCAGTATTTT	CASRRGSSSTQYF
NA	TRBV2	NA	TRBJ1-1	TGTGCCAGCAGTGGACAGGCACGGAACACTGAAGCTTTCTTT	CASSGQARNTEAFF